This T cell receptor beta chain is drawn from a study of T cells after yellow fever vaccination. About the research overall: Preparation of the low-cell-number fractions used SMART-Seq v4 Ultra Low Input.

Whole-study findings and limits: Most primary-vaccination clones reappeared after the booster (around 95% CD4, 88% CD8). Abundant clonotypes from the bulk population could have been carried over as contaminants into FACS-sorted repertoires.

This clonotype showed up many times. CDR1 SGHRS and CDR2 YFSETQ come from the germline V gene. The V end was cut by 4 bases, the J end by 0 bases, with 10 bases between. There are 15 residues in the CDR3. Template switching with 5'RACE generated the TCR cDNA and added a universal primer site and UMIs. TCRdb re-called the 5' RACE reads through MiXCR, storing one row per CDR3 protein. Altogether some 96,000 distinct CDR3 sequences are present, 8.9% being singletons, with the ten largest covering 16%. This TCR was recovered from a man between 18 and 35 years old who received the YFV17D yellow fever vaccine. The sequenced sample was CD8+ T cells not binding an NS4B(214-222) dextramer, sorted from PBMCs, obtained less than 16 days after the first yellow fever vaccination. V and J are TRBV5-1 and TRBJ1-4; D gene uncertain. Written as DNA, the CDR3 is TGCGCCAGCAGCATCGGGATTTCAACTAATGAAAAACTGTTTTTT. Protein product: CASSIGISTNEKLFF.